This is a list of T cell receptor beta chains from one sample in a study of blood T cell repertoires in COVID-19. Generated by immunoSEQ multiplex PCR, the TCRdb table keeps only in-frame clones and is missing some. The table records about 130,000 clones, around nine tenths of them present only once. The sample was peripheral blood. These TCRs come from a woman in her sixties or seventies with COVID-19, enrolled during active disease. CDR3s include the opening cysteine and the closing phenylalanine or tryptophan. Not every row has a clone size; where given, it reads once, few, many or a size class.

clone_size v_call cdr3_aa
once TRBV2 CASSTGTGTNYGYTF
- TRBV7-2 CASSLDPSGGAGAKNIQYF
- TRBV2 CASSIQGAGNSPLHF
- TRBV18 CASSSYGTGDPYEQYF
once TRBV24-1 CATSDAQGWAYNEQFF
few TRBV6-4 CASRGRADSPLHF
- TRBV28 CASSLWGGSNTGELFF
- TRBV27 CASSFGGGAAPYEQYF
- TRBV23-1 CARNQGRGVIAFF
- TRBV10-3 CAIGERKETQYF
- TRBV12-3/TRBV12-4 CASSLRGSETQYF
- TRBV5-1 CASSLGDRANQPQHF
- TRBV18 CASSPVQLSLNYGYTF
- TRBV2 CATGTVNSPLHF
- TRBV27 CASSDRIGRGDRGSAEAFF
- TRBV3-1/TRBV3-2 CASSRERDSYRTTDTQYF
- TRBV28 CASSKTGTGVQPQHF
once TRBV15 CATRQRNRGEKLFF
- TRBV4-1 CASSQDPGVTEAFF
- TRBV28 CASSRANSPLHF
- TRBV7-2 CASSSQGSNYGYTF
once TRBV5-1 CASSSGTGLVYTF
- TRBV6-5 CASSQDRVPYNEQFF
- TRBV15 CATSRGGGGNQPQHF
- TRBV11-3 CASSLGPTGTGYYEQYF
- TRBV28 CASSLPGGLKGNNEQFF
- TRBV29-1 CSVEQSYNEQFF
- TRBV27 CASSLRWEHRGRDNSPLHF
- TRBV5-1 CASSLTGRNTEAFF
- TRBV7-2 CASSYSGQGMDGYTF
few TRBV3-1/TRBV3-2 CASSQYDRVGYTF
few TRBV5-1 CASSLAAISGGQKSNYGYTF
once TRBV5-1 CASSLGGAENQPQHF
- TRBV6-6 CASSLTGVFNYGYTF
- TRBV3-1/TRBV3-2 CASSPLSGYGNTIYF
- TRBV6-5 CASRLNSEPFF
- TRBV10-2 CASSEGRRLDSAFF
- TRBV10-3 CAISVSGQSNTEAFF
- TRBV10-2 CASKKTSGAQETQYF
- TRBV28 CASSRRPSDNQPQHF
few TRBV19 CATRTGVATNEKLFF
- TRBV5-1 CASSRDRGNSPLHF
many TRBV7-5 CARGRDSSYEQYF
once TRBV19 CASSPGTGGRGYTF
once TRBV5-4 CASSLNRGVTEAFF
- TRBV28 CAARAGTYEQYF
- TRBV5-1 CASSSGASGGASAGTQYF
- TRBV7-2 CASSLGVSYGYTF
- TRBV3-1/TRBV3-2 CASSQRTEMNTEAFF
once TRBV11-2 CASSLGLAGAYEQYF
once TRBV29-1 CSVDRQMNEQFF
- TRBV7-9 CASSLPPLNTEAFF
- TRBV19 CASRLQGWSNQPQHF
once TRBV6-6 CASGSSVGGQEKLFF
- TRBV6-2/TRBV6-3 CASSKGLAGATDTQYF
- TRBV5-1 CASSPGAGYNTGELFF
- TRBV28 CASSPYHSGNTIYF
- TRBV5-1 CASSLRYTSGVSTDTQYF
- TRBV7-2 CASSLERASQETQYF
- TRBV28 CATTRPGMNTEAFF